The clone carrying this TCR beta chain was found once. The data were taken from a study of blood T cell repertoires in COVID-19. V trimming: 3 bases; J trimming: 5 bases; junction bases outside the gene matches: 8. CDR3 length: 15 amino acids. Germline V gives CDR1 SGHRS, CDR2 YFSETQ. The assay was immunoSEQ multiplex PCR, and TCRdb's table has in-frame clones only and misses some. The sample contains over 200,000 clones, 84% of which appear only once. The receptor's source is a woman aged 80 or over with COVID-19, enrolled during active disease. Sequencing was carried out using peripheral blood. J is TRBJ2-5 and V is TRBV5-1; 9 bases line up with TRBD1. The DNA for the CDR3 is TGCGCCAGCAGCTCAAATACAGGGGGCGGCGAGACCCAGTACTTC. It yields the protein CASSSNTGGGETQYF.